Listed here are 13 T cell receptor beta chains from one sample, sequenced in a study of post-analysis software for immune sequencing data. General observations from the study: Elevated frequency relative to controls characterized roughly 5 TRBV segments in patients, TRBV5-6, TRBV5-1 and TRBV20-1 among them.

Unique molecular identifiers had been added to the TCR beta cDNA libraries. TCRdb reprocessed the PCR reads with MiXCR, giving one entry per CDR3 protein. The data show almost 700,000 distinct CDR3 sequences, approximately 59% seen once. The antigens of these receptors remain unknown. The specimen was blood. The receptors come from a girl aged 2 to 10 with multiple sclerosis.

V and J are TRBV12-3 or TRBV12-4 and TRBJ2-2; the D call may be TRBD1 or TRBD2 (5 bases each). V was trimmed by 4 bases and J by 1 base, leaving 10 bases between them. The CDR3 consists of 15 residues. DNA for the CDR3: TGTGCCAGCAGTTCTAGAGGGGAGAACACCGGGGAGCTGTTTTTT. This gives the protein CASSSRGENTGELFF.

CDR3: CSVERQGESGYTF. CDR3 nucleotide sequence: TGCAGCGTTGAACGACAGGGGGAGAGTGGCTACACCTTC. The chain joins TRBV29-1 to TRBJ1-2, with 9 bases aligning to TRBD1. Looked up from germline, CDR1 is SQVTM and CDR2 is ANQGSEA. This CDR3 has 13 residues. The V and J ends lost 2 bases and 7 bases, in that order; junction bases with no gene match: 5.

J is TRBJ1-3 and V is TRBV4-2; tentative D call: TRBD1 (6 bases). The CDR3 is made up of 17 amino acids. V shed 0 bases and J shed 0 bases, with 12 bases lying between them. Germline V lookup: CDR1 LGHNA, CDR2 YNFKEQ. CDR3 sequence reads: CASSQDAGGLSGNTIYF. DNA of the CDR3: TGTGCCAGCAGCCAAGATGCGGGGGGGCTCTCTGGAAACACCATATATTTT.

This chain links TRBV30 with TRBJ1-1, with D possibly matching TRBD1 (6 bases). Germline V lookup: CDR1 GTSNPN, CDR2 SVGIG (reference sequence). V was shortened by 0 bases and J by 0 bases, with 17 bases between the two germline ends. The CDR3 sequence is 17 residues long. CDR3 sequence (DNA): TGTGCCTGGAGTGTACGGGGGGGCAGTTCGCTGAACACTGAAGCTTTCTTT. Encoded protein: CAWSVRGGSSLNTEAFF. Combining the CDR3 with reference TRBV30 and TRBJ1-1 gives the whole variable domain SQTIHQWPATLVQPVGSPLSLECTVEGTSNPNLYWYRQAAGRGLQLLFYSVGIGQISSEVPQNLSASRPQDRQFILSSKKLLLSDSGFYLCAWSVRGGSSLNTEAFFGQGTRLTVV.

This clonotype was counted a few times. The chain joins TRBV7-9 to TRBJ1-1; a possible D gene is TRBD1 (6 bases). The CDR3 is made up of 16 amino acids. Germline V CDR1 and CDR2: SEHNR, FQNEAQ (reference sequence). The ends were cut back, 5 bases at V and 6 bases at J, with 22 bases in the middle. The CDR3 loop reads CASSTINRVSEAEAFF. The CDR3 nucleotides are TGTGCCAGCAGCACCATCAACAGGGTTTCGGAGGCTGAAGCTTTCTTT.

A note on this clonotype: A read error may account for a junction end that differs from germline. CDR3 sequence reads: CASSSTTLYNGQFF. In DNA, the CDR3 is TGTGCCAGCAGCTCGACGACTCTCTACAATGGGCAGTTCTTC. J is TRBJ2-1 and V is TRBV7-2, with D unresolved. Per the germline V gene, CDR1 is SGHTA and CDR2 is FQGNSA. This CDR3 is built from 14 residues. The full variable domain, in which reference TRBV7-2 and TRBJ2-1 provide the parts outside the CDR3, is GAGVSQSPSNKVTEKGKDVELRCDPISGHTALYWYRQSLGQGLEFLIYFQGNSAPDKSGLPSDRFSAERTGGSVSTLTIQRTQQEDSAVYLCASSSTTLYNGQFFGPGTRLTVL.

This clonotype was observed many times. The gene calls are TRBV12-3 or TRBV12-4 and TRBJ2-5; 8 bases align to TRBD2. V lost 3 bases and J lost 4; bases outside the gene matches: 1. The CDR3 covers 13 residues. The CDR3 reads CASSFAGGETQYF. Here the CDR3 DNA reads TGTGCCAGCAGTTTTGCGGGAGGAGAGACCCAGTACTTC.

The rearrangement uses TRBV6-5 and TRBJ2-3, with no clear D. The CDR3 loop spans 12 amino acids. CDR1 is MNHEY and CDR2 is SVGAGI in the germline V gene. Between the trimmed V and J ends, which lost 6 bases and 6 bases, there was a span of 10 bases. The CDR3 is CASRSLSDTQYF. For the CDR3, the DNA is TGTGCCAGCAGGTCCCTTTCTGATACGCAGTATTTT.

The CDR3 is CASSEGVLARIDEQFF. The DNA for the CDR3 is TGTGCCAGCAGTGAAGGGGTGTTAGCGAGGATCGATGAGCAGTTCTTC. The rearrangement links TRBV25-1 to TRBJ2-1; the D gene is possibly TRBD2 (5 bases). Trimming pared 2 bases from V and 8 bases from J, leaving 19 bases between. The CDR3 loop spans 16 amino acids. Germline V gene lookup returns CDR1 MGHDK and CDR2 SYGVNS.

This clonotype was recorded a few times. The chain joins TRBV21-1 to TRBJ1-2. TRBV21-1 is a recognized pseudogene. CDR3 length equals 15 residues. This CDR3 is CASSKGGGKVVGYTF. The CDR3, as DNA: TGTGCCAGCAGCAAAGGAGGCGGGAAGGTAGTTGGCTACACCTTC.

This clonotype turned up a few times. This chain uses TRBV20-1 with TRBJ2-7; 7 bases fit TRBD2. Looked up from germline, CDR1 is DFQATT and CDR2 is SNEGSKA (reference sequence). This CDR3 is 16 amino acids long. Trimming removed 6 bases from V and 0 bases from J; junction bases left unmatched: 14. This CDR3 reads CSAKRTSGTHSYEQYF. The CDR3 DNA reads as TGCAGTGCGAAGAGAACGAGCGGGACCCACTCCTACGAGCAGTACTTC.

This chain connects TRBV15 to TRBJ2-1; D not resolved. In germline, CDR1 is LNHNV, CDR2 YYDKDF (reference sequence). V dropped 0 bases and J dropped 3 bases, with 3 bases sitting between them. This CDR3 comprises 13 residues. CDR3 coding DNA: TGTGCCACCAGCAGAGATGGCTACAATGAGCAGTTCTTC. Amino acid sequence: CATSRDGYNEQFF.

The J gene is TRBJ2-1, the V gene TRBV11-2; 11 nucleotides line up with TRBD2. Germline V gene sequence: CDR1 SGHAT, CDR2 FQNNGV. V lost 4 bases to trimming and J lost 8 bases; unmatched junction nucleotides: 10. This CDR3 comprises 16 residues. The CDR3 DNA reads TGTGCCAGCAGCTCATCTAGCGGGGGGCGTGGGGATGAGCAGTTCTTC. Residues: CASSSSSGGRGDEQFF.